These T cell receptor beta chains were read from a single sample in a study of CD8+CD57+ T cells in acquired aplastic anemia. TCRdb called the reads again in MiXCR, with one record for every CDR3 protein. The sample shows about 260,000 distinct CDR3 sequences, 70% to 85% of them seen only once. Sequencing used sorted CD4+, CD8+, or CD8+CD57+ T cells (not recorded which) from PBMCs. These receptors were collected from a human donor with aplastic anemia. The CDR3 runs from the conserved cysteine through the conserved F or W. Fields, in order: D gene, V gene, J gene, clone size, CDR3 protein, CDR3 DNA. A D gene is named only where the DNA matches it firmly. Clone size is stated in some rows and not others, as once, few, many or a class when expanded.

.	TRBV2	TRBJ2-5	.	CATSGGGSQETLFF	TGTGCCACCAGTGGGGGCGGCAGCCAAGAGACCCTCTTCTTC
.	TRBV15	TRBJ2-7	.	CATNRGGEKETQYF	TGTGCCACCAACAGAGGCGGCGAGAAAGAGACGCAGTACTTC
.	TRBV7-6	TRBJ2-3	.	CASSLVGVATSEVF	TGTGCCAGCAGCTTAGTAGGGGTAGCGACTTCGGAAGTCTTT
.	TRBV13	TRBJ1-2	many	CASSLVAWGLDYGYTF	TGTGCCAGCAGCTTAGTGGCCTGGGGCTTGGACTATGGCTACACCTTC
.	TRBV7-2	TRBJ2-5	.	CASSLALGTNTAQYF	TGTGCCAGCAGCTTAGCCCTGGGGACGAACACGGCCCAGTACTTC
.	TRBV7-8	TRBJ2-3	.	CASSLAPDRTAHSF	TGTGCCAGCAGCTTAGCTCCAGACCGCACAGCCCATTCCTTT
TRBD2	TRBV11-2	TRBJ2-1	.	CASSSIVAGSLSF	TGTGCCAGCAGCTCAATAGTAGCGGGAAGTCTGTCCTTC
.	TRBV7-6	TRBJ2-1	.	CASSQNRDQHQHF	TGTGCCAGCAGCCAAAACAGAGATCAGCACCAGCATTTC
.	TRBV15	TRBJ2-3	.	CATSDRGLASQYF	TGTGCCACCAGCGACCGGGGCCTAGCCTCGCAGTATTTC
TRBD2	TRBV9	TRBJ2-3	.	CASSGAGGPTEPYF	TGTGCCAGCAGCGGGGCGGGGGGGCCCACTGAACCGTATTTT
.	TRBV7-9	TRBJ1-1	.	CASSLQRSGGSDEEAFF	TGTGCCAGCAGCTTGCAAAGAAGCGGGGGGAGCGATGAGGAAGCTTTCTTT
.	TRBV11-3	TRBJ2-5	.	CASSQDRTEETQYF	TGTGCCAGCAGCCAAGACAGGACAGAAGAGACCCAGTACTTC
TRBD2	TRBV5-1	TRBJ2-7	.	CASSLAGDSYEQYF	TGCGCCAGCAGCCTAGCGGGGGACTCCTACGAGCAGTACTTC
TRBD1	TRBV12-3/TRBV12-4	TRBJ1-4	.	CASSWTGGHEKLYF	TGTGCCAGCAGCTGGACAGGGGGGCATGAAAAACTGTATTTT
.	TRBV19	TRBJ1-2	.	CASAKGQGDGYTF	TGTGCCAGTGCTAAGGGCCAGGGCGATGGCTACACCTTC
.	TRBV7-8	TRBJ1-1	once	CASSLGGTTEAQF	TGTGCCAGCAGCTTAGGGGGGACGACCGAAGCTCAGTTT
.	TRBV7-3	TRBJ1-5	.	CASSHTGTQATHF	TGCGCCAGCAGCCATACAGGGACTCAGGCCACGCATTTT
.	TRBV7-4	TRBJ1-1	.	CASSVAHYPLVNTEAFF	TGTGCCAGCAGCGTAGCCCACTATCCCCTGGTGAACACTGAAGCTTTCTTT
.	TRBV7-8	TRBJ2-2	.	CASSLAGGADTQDLFF	TGTGCCAGCAGCTTAGCGGGAGGCGCCGATACGCAGGATCTGTTTTTT
.	TRBV9	TRBJ1-2	.	CASSVGSDAHFFGYTF	TGTGCCAGCAGCGTAGGTTCCGATGCGCACTTTTTTGGCTACACCTTC
.	TRBV5-1	TRBJ1-4	.	CASSLTRETQKLFF	TGCGCCAGCAGCTTGACGCGAGAGACTCAAAAACTGTTTTTT
TRBD2	TRBV2	TRBJ2-7	.	CASAPGGGDAQYF	TGTGCCAGCGCCCCCGGGGGGGGCGACGCGCAGTACTTC
.	TRBV11-2	TRBJ2-5	.	CASSCGGDQETQYF	TGTGCCAGCAGCTGCGGCGGGGACCAAGAGACCCAGTACTTC
TRBD2	TRBV9	TRBJ2-3	.	CASSVGAGAFTDTQYF	TGTGCCAGCAGCGTAGGAGCGGGGGCCTTCACAGATACGCAGTATTTT
.	TRBV7-9	TRBJ1-2	.	CASSFPGSAGNDYTF	TGTGCCAGCAGCTTTCCAGGAAGCGCGGGCAACGACTACACCTTC
.	TRBV7-2	TRBJ2-5	.	CASSYWDGQETQYF	TGTGCCAGCAGCTATTGGGACGGCCAAGAGACCCAGTACTTC
.	TRBV11-2	TRBJ2-1	.	CASSLEASTYNEQFF	TGTGCCAGCAGCTTAGAAGCGTCCACCTACAATGAGCAGTTCTTC
.	TRBV5-4	TRBJ2-5	.	CASSWPLRGEGQETQYF	TGTGCCAGCAGCTGGCCCCTGAGGGGGGAGGGCCAAGAGACCCAGTACTTC
.	TRBV7-8	TRBJ2-3	.	CASSLADTQYF	TGTGCCAGCAGCTTAGCAGATACGCAGTATTTT
TRBD2	TRBV7-8	TRBJ2-3	.	CASSPGTSSDTQYF	TGTGCCAGCAGCCCCGGGACTAGCTCAGATACGCAGTATTTT
.	TRBV15	TRBJ2-5	.	CPTGIASQQETQYF	TGTCCCACCGGCATTGCTAGTCAGCAAGAGACCCAGTACTTC
.	TRBV2	TRBJ1-6	few	CASSDPTRSLLYNSPLHF	TGTGCCAGCAGTGATCCCACCCGGAGCCTTTTGTATAATTCACCCCTCCACTTT
.	TRBV7-8	TRBJ2-3	.	CASRVGGAADTYF	TGTGCCAGCAGGGTAGGGGGAGCAGCCGATACGTATTTT
.	TRBV2	TRBJ1-5	once	CASSLADGPDTQHF	TGTGCCAGCAGCTTAGCGGATGGTCCCGATACCCAGCATTTT
TRBD2	TRBV19	TRBJ2-2	.	CASSITSATTEQFF	TGTGCCAGTAGTATCACTAGCGCAACCACTGAGCAGTTTTTC
TRBD2	TRBV24-1	TRBJ2-3	few	CATGTGGGPDAQFF	TGTGCCACCGGGACTGGCGGGGGTCCGGATGCGCAGTTTTTT
TRBD1	TRBV7-9	TRBJ2-7	.	CASKGARGISYERYF	TGTGCCAGCAAGGGGGCTAGGGGGATCAGCTACGAGCGGTACTTC
TRBD1	TRBV7-2	TRBJ1-2	.	CASSLTGDGDEYDYTF	TGTGCCAGCAGCTTGACAGGGGACGGGGACGAATATGACTACACCTTC
.	TRBV7-6	TRBJ2-3	.	CASSLGRVPAGDNF	TGTGCCAGCAGCCTAGGGAGGGTCCCCGCTGGGGACAACTTT
TRBD2	TRBV2	TRBJ2-6	.	CASGLAGSYGANVLAF	TGTGCCAGCGGCTTAGCGGGTAGCTACGGGGCGAACGTCCTGGCTTTC
.	TRBV9	TRBJ2-5	.	CASSLVSQTNQYF	TGTGCCAGCAGCTTAGTGTCCCAAACGAACCAGTACTTC
.	TRBV11-3	TRBJ2-3	once	CASSLDGAGNTEYF	TGTGCCAGCAGCTTAGATGGGGCAGGGAATACGGAATATTTT
.	TRBV5-8	TRBJ2-7	.	CASSPTAHYEQYF	TGTGCCAGCAGTCCGACGGCCCATTACGAGCAGTACTTC
TRBD1	TRBV11-1	TRBJ2-3	.	CASSSPGQGTDTQYF	TGTGCCAGCAGTTCTCCGGGACAGGGCACAGATACGCAGTATTTT
.	TRBV7-2	TRBJ1-6	.	CASSLGERVNWPLHF	TGCGCCAGCAGCCTAGGTGAGAGGGTTAATTGGCCCCTCCACTTT
.	TRBV7-8	TRBJ1-1	.	CASSLALARNTEAFF	TGTGCCAGCAGCTTAGCTCTAGCACGGAACACTGAAGCTTTCTTT
TRBD2	TRBV11-3	TRBJ2-7	once	CASSLASGGSYEQYF	TGTGCCAGCAGCTTGGCTAGCGGGGGCTCCTACGAGCAGTACTTC